Listed here are 2 T cell receptor beta chains from one sample, sequenced in a study of early T cells in non-severe SARS-CoV-2 infection. TCRdb called the 5' RACE reads again in MiXCR, with one record for every CDR3 protein. Of 53,000 or so distinct CDR3 sequences in the sample, roughly 12% are singletons; the top ten hold over 2%. The source material was whole blood, sampled at baseline. Every receptor here comes from an adult who was a healthcare worker with PCR-confirmed SARS-CoV-2 infection or an uninfected control (not recorded which).

This clonotype was seen only a few times. The chain employs TRBV7-9 and TRBJ2-7, with 8 bases that match TRBD1. The V segment lost 5 bases and the J segment 9 bases; nucleotides outside the gene matches: 9. The CDR3 length is 13 residues. Germline CDR1 is SEHNR and CDR2 is FQNEAQ (reference sequence). The CDR3 is CASSPRSGTGQYF. In nucleotides, the CDR3 is TGTGCCAGCAGCCCCCGATCCGGGACAGGGCAGTACTTC. Complete variable domain (other parts from reference TRBV7-9 and TRBJ2-7): DTGVSQNPRHKITKRGQNVTFRCDPISEHNRLYWYRQTLGQGPEFLTYFQNEAQLEKSRLLSDRFSAERPKGSFSTLEIQRTEQGDSAMYLCASSPRSGTGQYFGPGTRLTVT.

A note on this clonotype: The junction departs from germline at one end; a sequencing error may be responsible. The V and J genes are TRBV28 and TRBJ2-1; 7 bases are shared with TRBD1. Germline V gives CDR1 MDHEN, CDR2 SYDVKM. The CDR3 totals 13 residues. CDR3 sequence: CASSPTGRYVARF. The DNA of the CDR3 is TGTGCCAGCAGTCCGACAGGGCGGTACGTAGCACGCTTC.